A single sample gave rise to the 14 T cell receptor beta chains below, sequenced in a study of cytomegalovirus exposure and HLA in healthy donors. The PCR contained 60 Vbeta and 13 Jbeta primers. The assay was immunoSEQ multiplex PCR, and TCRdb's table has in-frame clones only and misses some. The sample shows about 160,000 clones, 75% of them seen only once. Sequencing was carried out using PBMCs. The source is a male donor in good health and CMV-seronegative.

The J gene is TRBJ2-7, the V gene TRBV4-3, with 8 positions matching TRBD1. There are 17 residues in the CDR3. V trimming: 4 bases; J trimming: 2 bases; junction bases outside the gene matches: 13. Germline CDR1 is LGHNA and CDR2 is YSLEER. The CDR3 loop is CASSRGTQGEKAYEQYF. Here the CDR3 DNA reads TGCGCCAGCAGCCGAGGTACACAGGGGGAAAAAGCCTACGAGCAGTACTTC.

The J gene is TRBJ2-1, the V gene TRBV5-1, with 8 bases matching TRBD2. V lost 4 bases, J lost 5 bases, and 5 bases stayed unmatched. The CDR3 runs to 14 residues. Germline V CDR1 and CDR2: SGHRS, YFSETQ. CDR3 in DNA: TGCGCCAGCAGCGGGGATAGCGGGGACAATGAGCAGTTCTTC. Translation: CASSGDSGDNEQFF.

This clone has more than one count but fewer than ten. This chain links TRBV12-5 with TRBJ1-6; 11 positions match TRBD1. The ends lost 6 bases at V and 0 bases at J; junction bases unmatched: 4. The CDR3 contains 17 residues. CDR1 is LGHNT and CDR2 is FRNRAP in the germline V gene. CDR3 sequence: CASGTGTGGSYNSPLHF. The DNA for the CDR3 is TGTGCTAGTGGCACCGGGACAGGGGGCTCCTATAATTCACCCCTCCACTTT.

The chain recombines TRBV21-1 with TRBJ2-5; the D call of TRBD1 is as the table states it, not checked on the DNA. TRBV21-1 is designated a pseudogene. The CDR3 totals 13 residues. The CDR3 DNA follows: TGTGCCAGCAGTTCCGGGACAGAAGAGACCCAGTACTTC. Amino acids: CASSSGTEETQYF.

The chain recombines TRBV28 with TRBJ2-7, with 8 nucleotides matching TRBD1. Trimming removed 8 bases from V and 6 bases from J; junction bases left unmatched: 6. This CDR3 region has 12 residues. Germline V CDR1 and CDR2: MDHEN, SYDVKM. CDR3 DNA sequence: TGTGCCAGCGGCAAACAGGGGGGCGAGCAGTACTTC. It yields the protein CASGKQGGEQYF.

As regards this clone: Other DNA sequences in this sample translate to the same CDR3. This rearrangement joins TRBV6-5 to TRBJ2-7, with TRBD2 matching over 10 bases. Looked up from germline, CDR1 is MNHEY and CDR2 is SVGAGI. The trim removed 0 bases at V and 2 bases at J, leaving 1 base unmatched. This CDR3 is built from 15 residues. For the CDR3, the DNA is TGTGCCAGCAGTTACTCTCTAGCGGGAGCCTACGAGCAGTACTTC. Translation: CASSYSLAGAYEQYF.

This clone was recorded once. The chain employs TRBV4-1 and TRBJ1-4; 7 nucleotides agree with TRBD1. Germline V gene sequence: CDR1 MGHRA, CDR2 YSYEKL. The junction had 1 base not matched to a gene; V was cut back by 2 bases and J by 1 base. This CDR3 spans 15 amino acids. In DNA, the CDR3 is TGCGCCAGCAGCCAACCAGGGGGAACTAATGAAAAACTGTTTTTT. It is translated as CASSQPGGTNEKLFF.

Here the CDR3 reads CASSSPSGGDTQYF. DNA of the CDR3: TGTGCCAGCAGCTCCCCCTCGGGAGGTGATACGCAGTATTTT. The rearrangement uses TRBV7-3 and TRBJ2-3, with 7 bases aligning to TRBD2. The CDR3 loop spans 14 amino acids. The germline gives CDR1 SGHTA, CDR2 FQGTGA. The V segment lost 4 bases and the J segment 6 bases; nucleotides outside the gene matches: 7.

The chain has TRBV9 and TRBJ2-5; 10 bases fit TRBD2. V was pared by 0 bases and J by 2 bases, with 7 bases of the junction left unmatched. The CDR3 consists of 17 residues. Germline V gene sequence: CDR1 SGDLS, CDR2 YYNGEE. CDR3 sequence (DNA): TGTGCCAGCAGCGTAGCTACGGGACTAGCGCGACAAGAGACCCAGTACTTC. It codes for CASSVATGLARQETQYF.

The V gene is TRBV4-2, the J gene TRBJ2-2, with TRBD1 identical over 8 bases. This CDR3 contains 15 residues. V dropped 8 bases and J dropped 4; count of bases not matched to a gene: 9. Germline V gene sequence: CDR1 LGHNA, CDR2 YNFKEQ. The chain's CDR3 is CASALDRASTGELFF. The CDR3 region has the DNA TGTGCCAGCGCCCTGGACAGGGCGAGCACCGGGGAGCTGTTTTTT.

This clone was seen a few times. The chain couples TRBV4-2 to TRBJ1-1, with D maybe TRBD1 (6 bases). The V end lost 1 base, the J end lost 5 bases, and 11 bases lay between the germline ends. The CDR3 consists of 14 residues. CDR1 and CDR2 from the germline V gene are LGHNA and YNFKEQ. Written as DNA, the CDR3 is TGTGCCAGCAGCCAAGGCAGGGGTGGAACTGAAGCTTTCTTT. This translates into CASSQGRGGTEAFF.

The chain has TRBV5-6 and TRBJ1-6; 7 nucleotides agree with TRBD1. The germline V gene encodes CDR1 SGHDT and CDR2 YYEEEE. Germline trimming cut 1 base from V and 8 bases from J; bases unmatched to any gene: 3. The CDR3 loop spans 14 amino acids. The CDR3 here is CASSLWDRDSPLHF. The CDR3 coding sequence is TGTGCCAGCAGCTTGTGGGACAGAGATTCACCCCTCCACTTT.

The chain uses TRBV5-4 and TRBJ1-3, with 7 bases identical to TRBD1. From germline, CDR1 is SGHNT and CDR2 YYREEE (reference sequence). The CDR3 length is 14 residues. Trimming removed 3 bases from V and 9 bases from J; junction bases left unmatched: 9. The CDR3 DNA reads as TGTGCCAGCAGCTCACAGGGGCCCGTAGGCACCATATATTTT. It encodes CASSSQGPVGTIYF.

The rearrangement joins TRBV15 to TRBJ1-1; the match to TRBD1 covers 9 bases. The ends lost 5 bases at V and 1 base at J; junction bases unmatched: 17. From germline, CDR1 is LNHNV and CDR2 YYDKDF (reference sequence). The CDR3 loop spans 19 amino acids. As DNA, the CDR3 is TGTGCCACCAGCTCCCTACGGACAGGGGCCGGAGATCCGAACACTGAAGCTTTCTTT. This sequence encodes CATSSLRTGAGDPNTEAFF.